The source of this T cell receptor beta chain is a study of T-cell reconstitution after alpha-beta-depleted transplantation in children. Whole-study findings and limits: There were some patients whose high TCRbeta diversity at day 60 came from surviving recipient T cells and thymic progenitors. Counts and diversity of T cells one year after transplant came mostly from newly produced T cells. Alpha-beta T cells about two months after transplant reportedly derived from several hundred expanded graft clones.

A library of TCRbeta sequences, prepared with unique molecular identifiers, was generated. TCRdb reprocessed the PCR reads with MiXCR, giving one entry per CDR3 protein. The sample shows a few hundred thousand distinct CDR3 sequences, 25% to 30% of them seen only once. Turning to this clonotype: Its antigen is not known.

V was trimmed by 6 bases and J by 5 bases, leaving 13 bases between them. This CDR3 region has 13 residues. The germline V gene has CDR1 KGHDR and CDR2 SFDVKD. The sample here was PBMCs, taken before TCRalphabeta/CD19-depleted stem cell transplant. The clonotype originates from a boy under two years old with Wiskott-Aldrich syndrome, due to receive a stem cell transplant. The chain uses TRBV24-1 and TRBJ2-7; D unresolved. The CDR3: CATSNPASNEQYF. As DNA, the CDR3 is TGTGCCACCAGTAATCCGGCATCTAACGAGCAGTACTTC.